A single sample is the source of the 16 T cell receptor beta chains below, sequenced in a study of cytomegalovirus exposure and HLA in healthy donors. 60 Vbeta and 13 Jbeta primers were used in PCR. Assay: immunoSEQ multiplex PCR; the TCRdb copy retains only in-frame clones and omits some. The repertoire consists of about 160,000 clones, with around 80% occurring once and the leading ten covering about 2.2%. Sequenced input: PBMCs. The receptors here all came from a middle-aged man in good health and CMV-seronegative.

The chain uses TRBV6-4 and TRBJ2-1, with 11 positions matching TRBD2. Germline CDR1 MRHNA, CDR2 SNTAGT. The CDR3 has 17 amino acids. V was clipped by 6 bases and J by 6 bases; unmatched bases: 13. CDR3 DNA sequence: TGTGCCAGCAGCGGCGTAGGGATAGCGGGAGGGACCAATGAGCAGTTCTTC. Amino acid sequence: CASSGVGIAGGTNEQFF.

The CDR3 DNA follows: TGTGCCACGGGCAGGGACAATGAGCAGTTCTTC. Translating gives CATGRDNEQFF. The rearrangement joins TRBV7-9 to TRBJ2-1, with D perhaps matching TRBD1 (5 bases). This CDR3 is built from 11 residues. Germline V gives CDR1 SEHNR, CDR2 FQNEAQ (reference sequence). Trimming pared 10 bases from V and 5 bases from J, leaving 9 bases between.

This clone was seen a single time. This chain connects TRBV5-1 to TRBJ2-1, with 9 positions matching TRBD1. The CDR3 covers 17 residues. Germline-derived CDR1 and CDR2 are SGHRS and YFSETQ. Trimming removed 4 bases from V and 7 bases from J; junction bases left unmatched: 15. This CDR3 is CASSLGQGGYISNEQFF. The CDR3 DNA reads as TGCGCCAGCAGCCTGGGACAGGGAGGTTATATCTCAAATGAGCAGTTCTTC. The variable domain in full, completed from reference TRBV5-1 and TRBJ2-1, reads KAGVTQTPRYLIKTRGQQVTLSCSPISGHRSVSWYQQTPGQGLQFLFEYFSETQRNKGNFPGRFSGRQFSNSRSEMNVSTLELGDSALYLCASSLGQGGYISNEQFFGPGTRLTVL.

Note on this clone: Within the sample, other DNA sequences also encode this same CDR3. CDR3 nucleotides: TGCGCCAGCAGCTTGGGACAGAGCACAGATACGCAGTATTTT. Amino acid sequence: CASSLGQSTDTQYF. The rearrangement joins TRBV5-1 to TRBJ2-3; D may be TRBD1 (5 bases). Trimming took off 0 bases at V and 0 bases at J, with 5 bases between the two ends. CDR3 length equals 14 residues. Per germline, CDR1 SGHRS and CDR2 YFSETQ.

The J gene is TRBJ1-5, the V gene TRBV4-2, with TRBD1 as a possible D gene (6 bases). V lost 0 bases, J lost 8 bases, and 17 bases lay in between. CDR1 and CDR2 (germline): LGHNA, YNFKEQ. The CDR3 length is 16 residues. CDR3 loop: CASSQEGEVGAEPQHF. The CDR3 DNA reads TGTGCCAGCAGCCAAGAGGGTGAGGTGGGGGCGGAGCCCCAGCATTTT.

This clone was observed a handful of times. The rearrangement uses TRBV2 and TRBJ2-1; TRBD2 agrees at 11 bases. Germline lookup yields CDR1 SNHLY and CDR2 FYNNEI. This CDR3 has 17 residues. Losses at the gene ends were 4 bases for V and 6 bases for J; bases not matched to a gene: 11. CDR3 nucleotide sequence: TGTGCCAGCAGTGTGGGTAGCGGGAGGGCGGGTGTCAATGAGCAGTTCTTC. Translated, it gives CASSVGSGRAGVNEQFF.

This sequence joins TRBV2 and TRBJ2-7, with 11 bases fitting TRBD2. The CDR3 covers 15 residues. J gave up 5 bases and V 6 bases, and 9 bases lay outside the gene matches. In germline, CDR1 is SNHLY, CDR2 FYNNEI. The CDR3: CASRETSGTPHEQYF. As DNA, the CDR3 is TGTGCCAGCAGGGAGACTAGCGGGACCCCTCACGAGCAGTACTTC.

The J gene is TRBJ1-4, the V gene TRBV28, with 8 bases matching TRBD1. The J segment lost 3 bases and the V segment lost 5 bases, leaving 2 bases of the junction unmatched. The CDR3 extends over 14 amino acids. Germline-derived CDR1 and CDR2 are MDHEN and SYDVKM. In DNA form, the CDR3 reads TGTGCCAGCAGTCTGACAGGGGCTAATGAAAAACTGTTTTTT. This gives the protein CASSLTGANEKLFF.

The CDR3 region has the DNA TGTGCCAGCAGTTTCCAACTAGCGAGGGCCTACGAGCAGTACTTC. It is translated as CASSFQLARAYEQYF. The rearrangement uses TRBV27 and TRBJ2-5; 7 bases map to TRBD2. The J call may be faulty, since TRBJ2-7 better matches the DNA end. CDR1 and CDR2 (germline): MNHEY, SMNVEV (reference sequence). The CDR3 is 15 residues long.

This clone was seen a single time. The V call is TRBV2, the J call TRBJ1-1, with 9 positions matching TRBD1. CDR1 SNHLY and CDR2 FYNNEI come from the germline V gene. This CDR3 is 15 amino acids long. V was clipped by 3 bases and J by 4 bases; unmatched bases: 6. Here the CDR3 reads CASSERTGEATEAFF. The CDR3 DNA sequence: TGTGCCAGCAGTGAGAGGACAGGGGAGGCCACTGAAGCTTTCTTT.

V usage is TRBV5-4 and J usage is TRBJ2-2; tentative D call: TRBD2 (5 bases). CDR1 SGHNT and CDR2 YYREEE come from the germline V gene (reference sequence). Deletions cut 4 bases from V and 6 bases from J, with 13 bases between. The CDR3 has 14 amino acids. The CDR3 nucleotides are TGTGCCAGCAGCCCCCCGACGCGGGCCGGGGAGCTGTTTTTT. Residues: CASSPPTRAGELFF.

This chain connects TRBV6-6 to TRBJ2-5; the match to TRBD2 covers 10 bases. The end of the DNA aligns better with TRBJ2-7, so the J call may be wrong. Germline CDR1 is MNHNY and CDR2 is SVGAGI (reference sequence). This CDR3 spans 14 amino acids. The CDR3 DNA reads as TGTGCCAGCAGTTACCCTAGCGGGAGTTACGAGCAGTACTTC. Its translation: CASSYPSGSYEQYF.

This clone has only one observation. The rearrangement joins TRBV5-1 to TRBJ2-7, with TRBD2 matching over 8 bases. The CDR3 is made up of 15 amino acids. Germline lookup yields CDR1 SGHRS and CDR2 YFSETQ. J gave up 5 bases and V 1 base, and 8 bases lay outside the gene matches. The chain's CDR3 is CASSLRTGGRNEQYF. Written as DNA, the CDR3 is TGCGCCAGCAGCTTGCGTACGGGAGGGCGGAACGAGCAGTACTTC.

The chain has TRBV5-4 and TRBJ2-3, with TRBD1 as a possible D gene (6 bases). The V end was cut by 4 bases, the J end by 1 base, with 13 bases between. Germline CDR1 reads SGHNT; CDR2 reads YYREEE (reference sequence). The CDR3 extends over 15 amino acids. CDR3 sequence reads: CASSTRDTGTDTQYF. CDR3 coding DNA: TGTGCCAGCAGCACAAGGGACACTGGCACAGATACGCAGTATTTT.

This clone was seen only once. The rearrangement links TRBV5-1 to TRBJ1-4; 10 nucleotides align to TRBD1. Germline CDR1 and CDR2: SGHRS and YFSETQ. The CDR3 is made up of 18 amino acids. V lost 0 bases and J lost 0; bases outside the gene matches: 5. CDR3 loop: CASSLEWDRGATNEKLFF. CDR3 nucleotide sequence: TGCGCCAGCAGCTTGGAATGGGACAGGGGCGCAACTAATGAAAAACTGTTTTTT.

The chain is built from TRBV30 and TRBJ1-2, with a tentative D call TRBD1 (5 bases). V lost 3 bases, J lost 5 bases, and 13 bases lay in between. The CDR3 covers 13 residues. Germline values: CDR1 GTSNPN, CDR2 SVGIG (reference sequence). CDR3 sequence reads: CAWRSPGFYGYTF. Written as DNA, the CDR3 is TGTGCCTGGAGGAGTCCAGGGTTTTATGGCTACACCTTC. The entire variable domain, with the rest obtained from reference TRBV30 and TRBJ1-2, is as follows: SQTIHQWPATLVQPVGSPLSLECTVEGTSNPNLYWYRQAAGRGLQLLFYSVGIGQISSEVPQNLSASRPQDRQFILSSKKLLLSDSGFYLCAWRSPGFYGYTFGSGTRLTVV.